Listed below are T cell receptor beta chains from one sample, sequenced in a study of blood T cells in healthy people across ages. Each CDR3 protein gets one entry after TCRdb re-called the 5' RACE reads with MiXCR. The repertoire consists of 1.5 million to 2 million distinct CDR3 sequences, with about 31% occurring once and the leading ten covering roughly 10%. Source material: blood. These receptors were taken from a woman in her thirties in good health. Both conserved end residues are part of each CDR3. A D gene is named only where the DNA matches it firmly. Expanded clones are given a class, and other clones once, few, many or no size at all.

CDR3aa: CASRSRVAYNEQFF
CDR3nt: TGTGCCAGCAGGTCCAGGGTGGCCTACAATGAGCAGTTCTTC
abundance: -
j_gene: TRBJ2-1
d_gene: -
len: 14
v_gene: TRBV6-5

CDR3aa: CAISQGITDTQYF
CDR3nt: TGTGCCATCTCTCAGGGTATCACAGATACGCAGTATTTT
abundance: many
j_gene: TRBJ2-3
d_gene: -
len: 13
v_gene: TRBV10-3

CDR3aa: CASSQGVSIPTNEQYF
CDR3nt: TGCGCCAGCAGCCAAGGTGTGTCTATACCTACCAACGAGCAGTACTTC
abundance: many
j_gene: TRBJ2-7
d_gene: -
len: 16
v_gene: TRBV4-1

CDR3aa: CASSLIESSYEQYF
CDR3nt: TGTGCCAGCAGCCTGATAGAGAGCTCCTACGAGCAGTACTTC
abundance: -
j_gene: TRBJ2-7
d_gene: -
len: 14
v_gene: TRBV5-4

CDR3aa: CASSQEMIAGGPGKQFF
CDR3nt: TGTGCCAGCAGCCAAGAAATGATAGCGGGGGGGCCTGGTAAGCAGTTCTTC
abundance: -
j_gene: TRBJ2-1
d_gene: TRBD2
len: 17
v_gene: TRBV3-1

CDR3aa: CSVERLTGYTF
CDR3nt: TGCAGCGTTGAGAGGCTCACGGGCTACACCTTC
abundance: -
j_gene: TRBJ1-2
d_gene: -
len: 11
v_gene: TRBV29-1

CDR3aa: CASSTQQRGELFF
CDR3nt: TGTGCCAGCAGCACTCAACAGCGCGGGGAGCTGTTTTTT
abundance: -
j_gene: TRBJ2-2
d_gene: -
len: 13
v_gene: TRBV21-1

CDR3aa: CSASPGTSGSGYEQYF
CDR3nt: TGCAGTGCTAGCCCCGGGACTAGCGGGAGTGGGTACGAGCAGTACTTC
abundance: few
j_gene: TRBJ2-7
d_gene: TRBD2
len: 16
v_gene: TRBV20-1

CDR3aa: CASSPYTVGNEQFF
CDR3nt: TGTGCCAGCAGCCCTTATACAGTGGGCAATGAGCAGTTCTTC
abundance: -
j_gene: TRBJ2-1
d_gene: -
len: 14
v_gene: TRBV6-6

CDR3aa: CASHQYPGTGVNTEAFF
CDR3nt: TGTGCCAGCCACCAATATCCCGGGACAGGGGTGAACACTGAAGCTTTCTTT
abundance: -
j_gene: TRBJ1-1
d_gene: TRBD1
len: 17
v_gene: TRBV5-6

CDR3aa: CASSEGLKDIQYF
CDR3nt: TGTGCCAGCAGTGAAGGCTTGAAGGACATTCAGTACTTC
abundance: few
j_gene: TRBJ2-4
d_gene: -
len: 13
v_gene: TRBV2

CDR3aa: CASNWLGNSYNEQFF
CDR3nt: TGTGCCAGCAACTGGTTGGGGAACTCCTACAATGAGCAGTTCTTC
abundance: -
j_gene: TRBJ2-1
d_gene: -
len: 15
v_gene: TRBV7-2

CDR3aa: CASSYSKAALRYEQYF
CDR3nt: TGTGCCAGCAGTTACTCGAAAGCCGCTCTACGCTACGAGCAGTACTTC
abundance: -
j_gene: TRBJ2-7
d_gene: -
len: 16
v_gene: TRBV6-2/TRBV6-3

CDR3aa: CASSLEAGDSYEQYF
CDR3nt: TGTGCCAGCAGCTTAGAGGCGGGGGACTCCTACGAGCAGTACTTC
abundance: few
j_gene: TRBJ2-7
d_gene: TRBD2
len: 15
v_gene: TRBV7-9

CDR3aa: CASSPRAPAPYGYTF
CDR3nt: TGTGCCAGCAGCCCCAGGGCGCCGGCTCCTTATGGCTACACCTTC
abundance: few
j_gene: TRBJ1-2
d_gene: -
len: 15
v_gene: TRBV6-5

CDR3aa: CASSTRNEYEQFF
CDR3nt: TGTGCCAGCAGCACCCGAAATGAATATGAGCAGTTCTTC
abundance: few
j_gene: TRBJ2-1
d_gene: -
len: 13
v_gene: TRBV7-9

CDR3aa: CASSYSTAGFYNSPLHF
CDR3nt: TGTGCCAGCAGTTACTCGACGGCAGGTTTTTATAATTCACCCCTCCACTTT
abundance: few
j_gene: TRBJ1-6
d_gene: -
len: 17
v_gene: TRBV6-6

CDR3aa: CASTDRGGRNEKLFF
CDR3nt: TGTGCCAGTACTGACAGGGGTGGACGTAATGAAAAACTGTTTTTT
abundance: -
j_gene: TRBJ1-4
d_gene: TRBD1
len: 15
v_gene: TRBV2

CDR3aa: CASSLKSGRVANTGELFF
CDR3nt: TGTGCCAGCAGCTTAAAAAGCGGGAGGGTCGCGAACACCGGGGAGCTGTTTTTT
abundance: -
j_gene: TRBJ2-2
d_gene: TRBD2
len: 18
v_gene: TRBV11-2

CDR3aa: CSALTESRVYNEQFF
CDR3nt: TGCAGTGCTCTAACTGAATCCAGGGTCTACAATGAGCAGTTCTTC
abundance: many
j_gene: TRBJ2-1
d_gene: -
len: 15
v_gene: TRBV20-1

CDR3aa: CASSPQTGIYEQYF
CDR3nt: TGTGCCAGCTCACCCCAGACAGGTATCTACGAGCAGTACTTC
abundance: -
j_gene: TRBJ2-7
d_gene: -
len: 14
v_gene: TRBV18

CDR3aa: CSARQGSFNTEAFF
CDR3nt: TGCAGTGCTAGACAGGGGTCCTTTAACACTGAAGCTTTCTTT
abundance: once
j_gene: TRBJ1-1
d_gene: -
len: 14
v_gene: TRBV20-1

CDR3aa: CSVEAFNEQFF
CDR3nt: TGCAGCGTTGAGGCCTTTAATGAGCAGTTCTTC
abundance: few
j_gene: TRBJ2-1
d_gene: -
len: 11
v_gene: TRBV29-1

CDR3aa: CASIPGGVLGELFF
CDR3nt: TGTGCCAGCATCCCCGGAGGAGTTCTCGGGGAGCTGTTTTTT
abundance: -
j_gene: TRBJ2-2
d_gene: -
len: 14
v_gene: TRBV2

CDR3aa: CASSGAGGDTQYF
CDR3nt: TGTGCCAGCAGTGGGGCAGGAGGAGATACGCAGTATTTT
abundance: -
j_gene: TRBJ2-3
d_gene: -
len: 13
v_gene: TRBV12-3/TRBV12-4

CDR3aa: CASHGGEGATDTQYF
CDR3nt: TGTGCCAGCCACGGAGGGGAAGGGGCCACAGATACGCAGTATTTT
abundance: few
j_gene: TRBJ2-3
d_gene: -
len: 15
v_gene: TRBV16

CDR3aa: CSAVRGRTGLHQETQYF
CDR3nt: TGCAGCGCCGTTCGGGGGAGAACAGGGCTACACCAAGAGACCCAGTACTTC
abundance: many
j_gene: TRBJ2-5
d_gene: -
len: 17
v_gene: TRBV29-1

CDR3aa: CASTRDGSNEKLFF
CDR3nt: TGCGCCAGCACCAGGGACGGAAGTAATGAAAAACTGTTTTTT
abundance: few
j_gene: TRBJ1-4
d_gene: -
len: 14
v_gene: TRBV5-1

CDR3aa: CASRDRGGSYEQYF
CDR3nt: TGTGCCAGCAGGGACAGGGGGGGGTCCTACGAGCAGTACTTC
abundance: many
j_gene: TRBJ2-7
d_gene: TRBD1
len: 14
v_gene: TRBV27

CDR3aa: CATSDLGTVSYNEQFF
CDR3nt: TGTGCCACCAGTGATTTGGGGACGGTCTCCTACAATGAGCAGTTCTTC
abundance: -
j_gene: TRBJ2-1
d_gene: -
len: 16
v_gene: TRBV24-1

CDR3aa: CASSLEGGGAANRNEQFF
CDR3nt: TGTGCCAGCAGCTTAGAAGGCGGGGGGGCCGCAAATCGCAATGAGCAGTTCTTC
abundance: many
j_gene: TRBJ2-1
d_gene: TRBD2
len: 18
v_gene: TRBV7-2

CDR3aa: CASKWSEGNTGELFF
CDR3nt: TGTGCCAGCAAATGGAGCGAGGGAAACACCGGGGAGCTGTTTTTT
abundance: -
j_gene: TRBJ2-2
d_gene: -
len: 15
v_gene: TRBV27

CDR3aa: CASSLGSLEAFF
CDR3nt: TGTGCCAGCAGCTTAGGGTCCCTTGAAGCTTTCTTT
abundance: -
j_gene: TRBJ1-1
d_gene: -
len: 12
v_gene: TRBV7-9

CDR3aa: CSGLGQVNTEAFF
CDR3nt: TGCAGTGGCTTGGGGCAGGTGAACACTGAAGCTTTCTTT
abundance: -
j_gene: TRBJ1-1
d_gene: -
len: 13
v_gene: TRBV20-1

CDR3aa: CSARFRGGEKLFF
CDR3nt: TGCAGTGCTAGATTCCGAGGGGGGGAAAAACTGTTTTTT
abundance: -
j_gene: TRBJ1-4
d_gene: -
len: 13
v_gene: TRBV20-1

CDR3aa: CASSSLISNTGELFF
CDR3nt: TGCGCCAGCAGCTCTTTAATTTCGAACACCGGGGAGCTGTTTTTT
abundance: once
j_gene: TRBJ2-2
d_gene: -
len: 15
v_gene: TRBV5-1

CDR3aa: CASNEGGHRDPQYF
CDR3nt: TGCGCCAGCAACGAGGGGGGCCATAGAGATCCGCAGTATTTT
abundance: -
j_gene: TRBJ2-3
d_gene: -
len: 14
v_gene: TRBV5-1

CDR3aa: CASSLNPTTGELFF
CDR3nt: TGTGCCAGCAGCTTAAACCCGACCACCGGGGAGCTGTTTTTT
abundance: few
j_gene: TRBJ2-2
d_gene: -
len: 14
v_gene: TRBV7-3

CDR3aa: CASNPGTHEQFF
CDR3nt: TGTGCCAGCAATCCAGGGACCCATGAGCAGTTCTTC
abundance: -
j_gene: TRBJ2-1
d_gene: -
len: 12
v_gene: TRBV2

CDR3aa: CTSSQQGPYEQYF
CDR3nt: TGTACCAGCAGCCAACAGGGGCCGTACGAGCAGTACTTC
abundance: -
j_gene: TRBJ2-7
d_gene: TRBD1
len: 13
v_gene: TRBV27

CDR3aa: CSVELGGGETQYF
CDR3nt: TGCAGCGTTGAACTGGGAGGTGGGGAGACCCAGTACTTC
abundance: -
j_gene: TRBJ2-5
d_gene: -
len: 13
v_gene: TRBV29-1